Sequencing of this T cell receptor beta chain was carried out in a study of vaccination effects on CD4 cells after COVID-19. As for this clone: No antigen is known for it.

The CDR3 runs to 14 residues. V lost 4 bases to trimming and J lost 5 bases, with 17 bases between them. The germline V gene has CDR1 GTSNPN and CDR2 SVGIG (reference sequence). The data were produced by immunoSEQ multiplex PCR, yet TCRdb's version contains in-frame clones alone and is incomplete. The sample has 30,000 to 45,000 clones; roughly 70% are singletons. Expansion of antigen-specific CD4+ T cells with viral peptide pools was carried out by the ViraFEST assay before sequencing. Isolating CD4+ T cells followed roughly ten days of culture. Recipients of the vaccine had no prior SARS-CoV-2 infection and negative nucleocapsid antibodies. Points from the study as a whole: Nearly all vaccine-induced clones in healthy recipients recognized only SARS-CoV-2.

Material: CD4+ T cells from PBMCs cultured with SARS-CoV-2 spike peptides, obtained before COVID-19 vaccination. The J gene is TRBJ1-2, the V gene TRBV30; D may be TRBD1 (6 bases). The source is a human donor who received a COVID-19 vaccine. CDR3 in DNA: TGTGCCTGGACTGCTTGGCAGGGGCTGTATGGCTACACCTTC. Its protein product is CAWTAWQGLYGYTF.